The 19 T cell receptor beta chains reported below all come from one sample, sequenced in a study of shared clonotypes between healthy human individuals. The data were produced by immunoSEQ multiplex PCR, yet TCRdb's version contains in-frame clones alone and is incomplete. Of around 1 million clones detected, approximately 76% appear once; the ten largest clones hold about 1.5%. Sequencing input: memory CD4+ T cells sorted from blood. This sample's subset: CD45RA-negative fraction. The receptors here all came from a man between 18 and 35 years old in good health.

This clone has only a few counts. The chain joins TRBV11-2 to TRBJ2-5; D may be TRBD1 (5 bases). The CDR3 has 18 residues. The V end was cut by 1 base, the J end by 0 bases, with 18 bases between. Germline-derived CDR1 and CDR2 are SGHAT and FQNNGV. The CDR3 DNA sequence: TGTGCCAGCAGCTTAGGGTATAACCGGCAGGGTAACCAAGAGACCCAGTACTTC. Its protein product is CASSLGYNRQGNQETQYF.

This chain uses TRBV6-1 with TRBJ1-5; TRBD1 might be the D (5 bases). Per the germline V gene, CDR1 is MNHNS and CDR2 is SASEGT. This CDR3 contains 16 residues. V lost 1 base and J lost 0, with 10 bases in between. The CDR3, as DNA: TGTGCCAGCAGTGAAGTAAGTGGACATAGCAATCAGCCCCAGCATTTT. It translates to CASSEVSGHSNQPQHF.

The rearrangement joins TRBV29-1 to TRBJ2-7; tentatively, D is TRBD1 (6 bases). CDR3 length equals 12 residues. Trimming pared 2 bases from V and 7 bases from J, leaving 12 bases between. Germline CDR1 reads SQVTM; CDR2 reads ANQGSEA. As DNA, the CDR3 is TGCAGCGTTGAAACAGGGCCTCAAGAGCAGTACTTC. Its translation: CSVETGPQEQYF.

V is TRBV28 and J is TRBJ1-2; 10 nucleotides align to TRBD1. The germline CDR1 and CDR2 sequences are MDHEN and SYDVKM. This CDR3 has 14 residues. Trimming removed 10 bases from V and 8 bases from J; junction bases left unmatched: 13. CDR3 DNA: TGTGCCACCCCAAAAGGGACAGGGGAATGGGGCTACACCTTC. This sequence encodes CATPKGTGEWGYTF.

The gene calls are TRBV5-4 and TRBJ1-2; no reliable D call. Trimming shortened V by 4 bases and J by 1 base, and 8 bases separated the two germline ends. The CDR3 has 13 amino acids. Looked up from germline, CDR1 is SGHNT and CDR2 is YYREEE (reference sequence). The CDR3 spells CASSESYNYGYTF. CDR3 sequence (DNA): TGTGCCAGCAGCGAGAGCTATAACTATGGCTACACCTTC.

This chain uses TRBV28 with TRBJ2-3; D might be TRBD2 (7 bases). Germline V gives CDR1 MDHEN, CDR2 SYDVKM. The CDR3 contains 15 residues. V was clipped by 2 bases and J by 6 bases, with 15 bases between them. Here the CDR3 DNA reads TGTGCCAGCAGTTTAAAGGGGGGGGCCCGGGATACGCAGTATTTT. This encodes CASSLKGGARDTQYF.

The V and J genes are TRBV7-9 and TRBJ2-3; D remains ambiguous. This CDR3 comprises 13 residues. Germline CDR1 SEHNR, CDR2 FQNEAQ (reference sequence). V lost 1 base and J lost 6, with 8 bases in between. DNA for the CDR3: TGTGCCAGCAGCTTAGTTTCGCTGGATACGCAGTATTTT. Encoded protein: CASSLVSLDTQYF.

The chain recombines TRBV27 with TRBJ1-5; TRBD1 is a possible D gene (6 bases). Trimming removed 7 bases from V and 0 bases from J, with 13 bases in between. Germline CDR1 is MNHEY and CDR2 is SMNVEV (reference sequence). The CDR3 length is 15 residues. The CDR3 sequence: CASTEWTASNQPQHF. CDR3 nucleotide sequence: TGTGCCAGCACCGAATGGACAGCTAGCAATCAGCCCCAGCATTTT.

The sample holds a few counts of this clone. This sequence joins TRBV5-1 and TRBJ2-5; D is unclear. CDR3 length: 14 residues. The germline V and J ends were trimmed by 4 bases and 0 bases, with 10 bases remaining between them. Germline lookup yields CDR1 SGHRS and CDR2 YFSETQ. The CDR3 protein is CASSTNSYQETQYF. The DNA for the CDR3 is TGCGCCAGCAGCACCAATTCGTACCAAGAGACCCAGTACTTC.

The chain uses TRBV5-1 and TRBJ2-1; D not certain. Germline V gene data show CDR1 as SGHRS and CDR2 as YFSETQ. The CDR3 runs 15 residues. V was cut by 0 bases and J by 2 bases, with 9 bases left in between. The DNA for the CDR3 is TGCGCCAGCAGCTTGGTCGCTAACGCCTACAATGAGCAGTTCTTC. Encoded protein: CASSLVANAYNEQFF.

CDR3 residues: CASSSGQGLSGNTIYF. Here the CDR3 DNA reads TGCGCCAGCAGCTCGGGACAGGGACTCTCTGGAAACACCATATATTTT. The chain recombines TRBV5-1 with TRBJ1-3; TRBD1 aligns across 9 bases. Trimming at V came to 3 bases and at J to 0 bases, leaving 4 bases not matched to a gene. The CDR3 runs to 16 residues. From germline, CDR1 is SGHRS and CDR2 YFSETQ.

This rearrangement joins TRBV7-6 to TRBJ1-4; D gene ambiguous. The germline V and J ends were trimmed by 7 bases and 9 bases, with 9 bases remaining between them. The CDR3 has 11 residues. Germline V gives CDR1 SGHVS, CDR2 FNYEAQ. The CDR3 reads CASTSEQKLFF. CDR3 nucleotides: TGTGCCAGCACCTCGGAGCAAAAACTGTTTTTT.

This chain uses TRBV30 with TRBJ1-2; D unclear. Trimming shortened V by 3 bases and J by 7 bases, and 9 bases separated the two germline ends. This CDR3 comprises 11 residues. The germline gives CDR1 GTSNPN, CDR2 SVGIG (reference sequence). CDR3 amino acids: CAWSDGGGYTF. The CDR3 region has the DNA TGTGCCTGGAGCGACGGCGGTGGCTACACCTTC.

This CDR3 reads CASSQATQGAGNTIYF. CDR3 nucleotides: TGTGCCAGCAGCCAGGCCACGCAGGGGGCTGGAAACACCATATATTTT. The V gene is TRBV4-2, the J gene TRBJ1-3; 7 positions match TRBD1. CDR1 and CDR2 from the germline V gene are LGHNA and YNFKEQ. J lost 2 bases, V lost 3 bases, and 7 bases had no gene match. There are 16 residues in the CDR3.

The rearrangement joins TRBV6-5 to TRBJ2-7; weak D call: TRBD2 (6 bases). Trimming pared 6 bases from V and 7 bases from J, leaving 10 bases between. This CDR3 contains 11 residues. Looked up from germline, CDR1 is MNHEY and CDR2 is SVGAGI. CDR3: CASSSGGEQYF. CDR3 nucleotides: TGTGCCAGCAGCTCTGGGGGGGAGCAGTACTTC.

This chain uses TRBV5-4 with TRBJ1-2; possibly TRBD1 for D (6 bases). The V and J ends lost 4 bases and 6 bases respectively, with 13 bases between them. Germline CDR1 and CDR2: SGHNT and YYREEE (reference sequence). The CDR3 runs 13 residues. This CDR3 is CASSTPSGDGYTF. In DNA form, the CDR3 reads TGTGCCAGCAGCACTCCATCAGGGGATGGCTACACCTTC.

Turning to this clone: Distinct nucleotide sequences in the sample also encode this CDR3. The chain employs TRBV10-3 and TRBJ1-2; 7 nucleotides align to TRBD1. Germline V gene lookup returns CDR1 ENHRY and CDR2 SYGVKD. The CDR3 is 14 residues long. V lost 0 bases, J lost 4 bases, and 2 bases stayed unmatched. For the CDR3, the DNA is TGTGCCATCAGTGAGTCAGGGGGCGGCTATGGCTACACCTTC. Amino acids: CAISESGGGYGYTF.

This clone showed up just once. The chain links TRBV14 to TRBJ2-7; D possibly uses TRBD1 or TRBD2 (5 bases each). In germline, CDR1 is SGHDN, CDR2 FVKESK. V shed 4 bases and J shed 3 bases, with 10 bases lying between them. CDR3 length: 13 amino acids. The CDR3 sequence is CASSRDRYYEQYF. CDR3 coding DNA: TGTGCCAGCAGCCGGGACCGATACTACGAGCAGTACTTC. Supplemented by reference TRBV14 and TRBJ2-7, the full variable domain reads EAGVTQFPSHSVIEKGQTVTLRCDPISGHDNLYWYRRVMGKEIKFLLHFVKESKQDESGMPNNRFLAERTGGTYSTLKVQPAELEDSGVYFCASSRDRYYEQYFGPGTRLTVT.

This chain links TRBV6-5 with TRBJ1-1; perhaps TRBD1 as D (6 bases). The CDR3 is 15 amino acids. The V end was cut by 7 bases, the J end by 5 bases, with 20 bases between. Germline CDR1 and CDR2: MNHEY and SVGAGI. CDR3 region: CASNLRGGRGTEAFF. The CDR3 DNA is TGTGCCAGCAACCTAAGAGGGGGGCGGGGGACTGAAGCTTTCTTT.